This T cell receptor beta chain was sequenced during a study of cytomegalovirus exposure and HLA in healthy donors. Regarding the study as a whole: Cytomegalovirus-associated TCR beta chains were listed, numbering over 150. Per a later analysis, 15,000 to 20,000 TCR beta sequences showed association with HLA alleles at 0.05 false discovery rate.

In regard to this clone: Its antigen is as yet unknown.

The PCR employed 60 Vbeta primers together with 13 Jbeta primers. The table came from immunoSEQ multiplex PCR; TCRdb's copy has only in-frame clones and leaves some out. The sample table includes some 120,000 clones. V was pared by 9 bases and J by 2 bases, with 17 bases between. From germline, CDR1 is LNHDA and CDR2 SQIVND (reference sequence). The CDR3 runs to 14 residues. The chain is built from TRBV19 and TRBJ2-7; possibly TRBD2 for D (6 bases). Sequenced: PBMCs. The source is a man between 35 and 55 years old in good health and CMV-seropositive. This chain's CDR3 is CASRSGGETYEQYF. The DNA for the CDR3 is TGTGCCAGCCGATCAGGCGGGGAAACCTACGAGCAGTACTTC.